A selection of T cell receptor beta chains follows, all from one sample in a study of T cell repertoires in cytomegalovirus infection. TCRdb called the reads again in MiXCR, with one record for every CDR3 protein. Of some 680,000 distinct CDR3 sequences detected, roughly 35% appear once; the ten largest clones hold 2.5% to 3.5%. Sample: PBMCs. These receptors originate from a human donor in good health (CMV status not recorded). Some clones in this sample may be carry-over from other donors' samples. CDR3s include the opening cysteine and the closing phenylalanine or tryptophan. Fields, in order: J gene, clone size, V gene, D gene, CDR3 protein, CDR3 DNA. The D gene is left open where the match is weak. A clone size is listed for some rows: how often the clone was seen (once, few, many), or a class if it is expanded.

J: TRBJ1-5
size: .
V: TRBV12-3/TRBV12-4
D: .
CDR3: CASSLGRERRQPQHF
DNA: TGTGCCAGCAGTTTGGGCAGGGAGAGGAGGCAGCCCCAGCATTTT

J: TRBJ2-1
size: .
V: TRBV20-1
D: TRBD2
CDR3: CSAVTSPPHNEQFF
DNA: TGCAGTGCTGTGACTAGCCCCCCCCACAATGAGCAGTTCTTC

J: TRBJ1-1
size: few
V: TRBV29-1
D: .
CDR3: CSVGRGGGNTEAFF
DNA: TGCAGCGTTGGCCGCGGGGGGGGAAACACTGAAGCTTTCTTT

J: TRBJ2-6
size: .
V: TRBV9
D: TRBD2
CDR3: CASSPRGGSGANVLTF
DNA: TGTGCCAGCAGCCCCCGGGGGGGCTCTGGGGCCAACGTCCTGACTTTC

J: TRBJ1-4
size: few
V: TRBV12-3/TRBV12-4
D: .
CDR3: CASSLRVSEKLFF
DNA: TGTGCCAGCAGTTTAAGGGTCTCCGAAAAACTGTTTTTT

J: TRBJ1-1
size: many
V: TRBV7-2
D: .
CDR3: CASSLVGVGAAEAFF
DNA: TGTGCCAGCAGCTTAGTTGGGGTGGGGGCGGCTGAAGCTTTCTTT

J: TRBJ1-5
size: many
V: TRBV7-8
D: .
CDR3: CASSLFPQPQHF
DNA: TGTGCCAGCAGCTTATTCCCCCAGCCCCAGCATTTT

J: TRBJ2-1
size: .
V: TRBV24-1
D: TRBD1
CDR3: CATSESDRGSNNEQFF
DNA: TGTGCCACCAGTGAATCGGACAGGGGGTCCAACAATGAGCAGTTCTTC

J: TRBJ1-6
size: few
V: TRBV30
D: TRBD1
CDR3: CAGQGGNSPLHF
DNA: TGTGCCGGACAGGGCGGGAATTCACCCCTCCACTTT

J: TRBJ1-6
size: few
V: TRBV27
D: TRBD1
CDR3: CASSNRGNNSPLHF
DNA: TGTGCCAGCAGTAACAGGGGAAATAATTCACCCCTCCACTTT

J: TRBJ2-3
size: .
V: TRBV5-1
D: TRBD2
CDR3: CASSVSGGALGSDTQYF
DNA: TGCGCCAGCAGTGTGAGCGGGGGGGCCTTGGGATCTGATACGCAGTATTTT

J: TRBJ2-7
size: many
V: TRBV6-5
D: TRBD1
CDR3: CASSYPLRGQGAYEQYF
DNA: TGTGCCAGCAGTTACCCCCTCAGGGGACAGGGGGCTTACGAGCAGTACTTC

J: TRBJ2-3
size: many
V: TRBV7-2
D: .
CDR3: CASTYRFTDTQYF
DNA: TGTGCCAGCACCTATAGGTTCACAGATACGCAGTATTTT

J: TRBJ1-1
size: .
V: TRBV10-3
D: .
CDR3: CAISPTGPNTEAFF
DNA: TGTGCCATCAGCCCAACAGGGCCGAACACTGAAGCTTTCTTT

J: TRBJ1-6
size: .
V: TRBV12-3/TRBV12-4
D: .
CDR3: CASSPTLNSPLHF
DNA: TGTGCCAGCTCCCCGACTCTAAATTCACCCCTCCACTTT

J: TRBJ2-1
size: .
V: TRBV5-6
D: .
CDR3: CASSSPGERNEQFF
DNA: TGTGCCAGCAGCTCCCCGGGGGAGAGAAATGAGCAGTTCTTC

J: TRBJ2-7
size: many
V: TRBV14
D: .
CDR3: CASSRNYEQYF
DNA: TGTGCCAGCAGCCGCAACTACGAGCAGTACTTC

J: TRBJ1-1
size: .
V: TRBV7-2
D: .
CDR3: CASSLPNLREAFF
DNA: TGTGCCAGCAGCTTACCCAACTTGAGGGAAGCTTTCTTT

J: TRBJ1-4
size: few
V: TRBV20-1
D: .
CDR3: CSASRGKTEKLFF
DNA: TGCAGTGCTAGCCGAGGGAAGACCGAAAAACTGTTTTTT

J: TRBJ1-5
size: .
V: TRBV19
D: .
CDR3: CASSMVTEQAQPQHF
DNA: TGTGCCAGTAGTATGGTCACAGAGCAGGCTCAGCCCCAGCATTTT

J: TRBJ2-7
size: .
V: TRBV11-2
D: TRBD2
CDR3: CASSFPGLAEFYEQYF
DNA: TGTGCCAGCAGCTTCCCGGGACTAGCGGAGTTCTACGAGCAGTACTTC

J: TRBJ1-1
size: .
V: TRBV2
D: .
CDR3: CASSEGRPNTEAFF
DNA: TGTGCCAGCAGTGAGGGCAGGCCGAACACTGAAGCTTTCTTT

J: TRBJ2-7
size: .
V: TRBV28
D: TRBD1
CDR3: CASSSPQTGGEQYF
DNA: TGTGCCAGCAGTTCCCCACAGACAGGGGGCGAGCAGTACTTC

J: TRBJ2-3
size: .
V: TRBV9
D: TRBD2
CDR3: CASSAGFWRLAGGRTTDTQYF
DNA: TGTGCCAGCAGCGCGGGGTTTTGGAGACTAGCGGGAGGACGGACGACAGATACGCAGTATTTT

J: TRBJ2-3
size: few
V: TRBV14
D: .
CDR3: CASSQDSRDTQYF
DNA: TGTGCCAGCAGCCAAGATTCTCGGGATACGCAGTATTTT

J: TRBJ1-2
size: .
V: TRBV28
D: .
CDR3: CASSQALYGYTF
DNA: TGTGCCAGCAGCCAGGCTCTCTATGGCTACACCTTC

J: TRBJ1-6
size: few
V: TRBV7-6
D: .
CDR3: CASSQSQYNSPLHF
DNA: TGTGCCAGCAGCCAATCCCAATATAATTCACCCCTCCACTTT

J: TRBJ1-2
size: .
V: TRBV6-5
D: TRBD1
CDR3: CASSYFRGQSYGYTF
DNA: TGTGCCAGCAGTTATTTCAGGGGGCAGAGCTATGGCTACACCTTC

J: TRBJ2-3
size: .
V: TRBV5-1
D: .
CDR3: CSSRGQKLRESTDTQYF
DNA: TGCTCCAGCAGAGGGCAGAAACTAAGAGAAAGCACAGATACGCAGTATTTT

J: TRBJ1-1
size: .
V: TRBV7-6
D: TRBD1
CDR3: CASSWDREVGTEAFF
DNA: TGTGCCAGCAGCTGGGACAGGGAGGTTGGCACTGAAGCTTTCTTT

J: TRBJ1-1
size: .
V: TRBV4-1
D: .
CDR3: CASSKHRLDTEAFF
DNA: TGCGCCAGCAGCAAACACAGGCTAGACACTGAAGCTTTCTTT

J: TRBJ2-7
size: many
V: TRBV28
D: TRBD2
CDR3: CASSLRAGGPGEQYF
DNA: TGTGCCAGCAGTTTAAGGGCGGGAGGGCCCGGGGAGCAGTACTTC

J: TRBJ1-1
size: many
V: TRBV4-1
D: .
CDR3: CASSQGGLGTVNTEAFF
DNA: TGCGCCAGCAGCCAAGGGGGTTTGGGGACTGTGAACACTGAAGCTTTCTTT

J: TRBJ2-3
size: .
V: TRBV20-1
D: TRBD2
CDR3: CSAMRGVVDTQYF
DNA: TGCAGTGCTATGCGGGGGGTGGTAGATACGCAGTATTTT

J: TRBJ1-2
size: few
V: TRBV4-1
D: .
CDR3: CASSQDASPNYGYTF
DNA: TGCGCCAGCAGCCAAGATGCGAGTCCCAACTATGGCTACACCTTC

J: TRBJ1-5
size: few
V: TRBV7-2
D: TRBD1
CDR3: CASSAGRGVSNQPQHF
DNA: TGTGCCAGCAGCGCTGGCAGGGGGGTTAGCAATCAGCCCCAGCATTTT

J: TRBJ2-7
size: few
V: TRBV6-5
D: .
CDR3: CASSHRTGMEQYF
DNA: TGTGCCAGCAGCCACCGGACCGGGATGGAGCAGTACTTC

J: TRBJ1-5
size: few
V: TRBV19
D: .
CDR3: CASSKASSGGRPFDNQPQHF
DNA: TGTGCCAGTAGTAAGGCTTCGTCCGGTGGCAGGCCTTTTGACAATCAGCCCCAGCATTTT

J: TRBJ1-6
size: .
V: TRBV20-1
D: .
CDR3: CSAREGNNSPLHF
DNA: TGCAGTGCTAGGGAGGGTAATAATTCACCCCTCCACTTT

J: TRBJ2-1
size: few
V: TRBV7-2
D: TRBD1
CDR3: CASSSRQGRYNEQFF
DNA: TGTGCCAGCAGCTCGCGACAGGGAAGATACAATGAGCAGTTCTTC

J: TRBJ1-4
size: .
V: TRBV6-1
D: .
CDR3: CASSEARGPGEKLFF
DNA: TGTGCCAGCAGTGAAGCAAGGGGTCCCGGAGAAAAACTGTTTTTT

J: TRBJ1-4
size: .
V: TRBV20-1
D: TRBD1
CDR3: CSAWDRANEKLFF
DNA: TGCAGTGCTTGGGACAGGGCTAATGAAAAACTGTTTTTT

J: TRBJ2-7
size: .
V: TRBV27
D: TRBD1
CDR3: CASSSHTDRAVSYEQYF
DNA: TGTGCCAGCAGTTCCCATACTGACAGGGCGGTGTCCTACGAGCAGTACTTC

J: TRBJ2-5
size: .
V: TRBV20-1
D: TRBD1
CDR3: CSAPNPTGWETQYF
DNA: TGCAGTGCACCAAACCCGACAGGGTGGGAGACCCAGTACTTC

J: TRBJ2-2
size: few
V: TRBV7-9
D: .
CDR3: CASSLERANTGELFF
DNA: TGTGCCAGCAGCTTAGAAAGAGCGAACACCGGGGAGCTGTTTTTT

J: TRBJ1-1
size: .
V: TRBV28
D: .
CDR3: CASKLTGETEAFF
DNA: TGTGCCAGCAAACTTACGGGGGAGACTGAAGCTTTCTTT

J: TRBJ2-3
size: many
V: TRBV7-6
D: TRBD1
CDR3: CASSLRQGSTDTQYF
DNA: TGTGCTAGCAGCTTACGACAGGGGAGCACAGATACGCAGTATTTT

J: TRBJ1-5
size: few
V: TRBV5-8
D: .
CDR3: CASSLTGWNQPQHF
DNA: TGTGCCAGCAGCTTGACAGGGTGGAATCAGCCCCAGCATTTT

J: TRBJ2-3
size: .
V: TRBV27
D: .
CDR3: CASKELGGTSTDTQYF
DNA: TGTGCCAGCAAGGAGTTGGGGGGTACTAGCACAGATACGCAGTATTTT